This TCR beta chain is drawn from a study of shared clonotypes between healthy human individuals. Overall study results and limits: What limited the represented genetic and exposure-history diversity was the small number of donors.

J lost 5 bases, V lost 1 base, and 4 bases had no gene match. Germline CDR1 LGHNA, CDR2 YSLEER. The CDR3 is 14 residues long. For this clone: The antigen remains undetermined.

Produced via immunoSEQ multiplex PCR; TCRdb's table is partial and in-frame only. Of some 2.1 million clones in the sample, roughly 94% were seen once. The material sequenced was naive CD4+ T cells sorted from blood. Subset noted: CD45RA+ positively selected. The TCR was taken from a man between 18 and 35 years old in good health. The chain links TRBV4-3 to TRBJ1-1; 7 bases map to TRBD1. The CDR3 bases are TGCGCCAGCAGCCAAGTTAGCAGGGGGACTGAAGCTTTCTTT. Protein product: CASSQVSRGTEAFF.